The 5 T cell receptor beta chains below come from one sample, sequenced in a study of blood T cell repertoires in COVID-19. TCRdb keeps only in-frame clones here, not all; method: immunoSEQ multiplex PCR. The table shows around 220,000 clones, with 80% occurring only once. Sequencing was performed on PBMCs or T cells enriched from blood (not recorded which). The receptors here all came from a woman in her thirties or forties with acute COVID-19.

The CDR3 is CASSPRTGREEKLFF. CDR3 DNA: TGTGCCAGCAGCCCCCGGACAGGGCGGGAGGAAAAACTGTTTTTT. The chain couples TRBV7-9 to TRBJ1-4; 8 bases line up with TRBD1. CDR1 and CDR2 from the germline V gene are SEHNR and FQNEAQ (reference sequence). Unmatched junction bases numbered 10, after V lost 5 bases and J lost 8 bases. There are 15 residues in the CDR3.

The CDR3 here is CAWNGGQGYEKLFF. The CDR3, as DNA: TGTGCCTGGAATGGGGGACAGGGGTATGAAAAACTGTTTTTT. The chain uses TRBV30 and TRBJ1-4; 10 nucleotides align to TRBD1. There are 14 residues in the CDR3. Germline CDR1 GTSNPN, CDR2 SVGIG (reference sequence). The junction had 5 bases not matched to a gene; V was cut back by 4 bases and J by 6 bases. The entire variable domain, with the rest obtained from reference TRBV30 and TRBJ1-4, is as follows: SQTIHQWPATLVQPVGSPLSLECTVEGTSNPNLYWYRQAAGRGLQLLFYSVGIGQISSEVPQNLSASRPQDRQFILSSKKLLLSDSGFYLCAWNGGQGYEKLFFGSGTQLSVL.

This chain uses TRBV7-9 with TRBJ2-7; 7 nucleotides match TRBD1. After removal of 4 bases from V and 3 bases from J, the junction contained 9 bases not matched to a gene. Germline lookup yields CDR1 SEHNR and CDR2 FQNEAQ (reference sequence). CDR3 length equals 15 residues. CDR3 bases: TGTGCCAGCAGCTCCACCGGGACAGAAAACTACGAGCAGTACTTC. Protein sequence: CASSSTGTENYEQYF.

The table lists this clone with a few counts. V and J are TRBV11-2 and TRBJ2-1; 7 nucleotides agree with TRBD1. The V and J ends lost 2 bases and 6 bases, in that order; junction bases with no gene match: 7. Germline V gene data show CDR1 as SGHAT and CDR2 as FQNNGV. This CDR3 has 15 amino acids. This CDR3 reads CASSLRGAGGNEQFF. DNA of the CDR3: TGTGCCAGCAGCTTAAGAGGGGCAGGGGGCAATGAGCAGTTCTTC.

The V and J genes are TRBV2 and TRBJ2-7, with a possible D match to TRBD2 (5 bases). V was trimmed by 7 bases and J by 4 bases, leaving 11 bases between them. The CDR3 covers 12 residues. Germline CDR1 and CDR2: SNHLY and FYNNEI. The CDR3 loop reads CASTRTDYEQYF. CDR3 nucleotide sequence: TGTGCCAGCACCAGGACTGATTACGAGCAGTACTTC.